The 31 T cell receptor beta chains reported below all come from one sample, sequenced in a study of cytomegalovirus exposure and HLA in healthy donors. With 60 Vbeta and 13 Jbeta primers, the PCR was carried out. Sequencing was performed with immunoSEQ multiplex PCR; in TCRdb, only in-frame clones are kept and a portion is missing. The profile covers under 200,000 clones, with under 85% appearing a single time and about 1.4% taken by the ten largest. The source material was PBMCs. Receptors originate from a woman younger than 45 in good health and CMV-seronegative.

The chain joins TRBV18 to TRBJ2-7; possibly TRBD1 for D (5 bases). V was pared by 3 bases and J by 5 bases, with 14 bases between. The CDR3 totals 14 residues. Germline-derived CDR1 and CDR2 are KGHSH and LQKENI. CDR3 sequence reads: CASSPQGRVNEQYF. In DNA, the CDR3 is TGTGCCAGCTCACCTCAGGGTAGGGTCAACGAGCAGTACTTC.

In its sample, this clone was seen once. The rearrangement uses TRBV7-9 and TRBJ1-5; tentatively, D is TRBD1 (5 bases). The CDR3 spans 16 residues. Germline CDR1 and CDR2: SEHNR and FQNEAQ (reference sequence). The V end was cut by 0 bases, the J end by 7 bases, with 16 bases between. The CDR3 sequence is CASSLAYVGRGQPQHF. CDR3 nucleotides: TGTGCCAGCAGCTTAGCTTATGTGGGGCGCGGCCAGCCCCAGCATTTT.

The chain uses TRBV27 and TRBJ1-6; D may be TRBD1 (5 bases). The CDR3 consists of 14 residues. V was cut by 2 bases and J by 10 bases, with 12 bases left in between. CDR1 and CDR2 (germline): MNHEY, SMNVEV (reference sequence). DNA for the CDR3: TGTGCCAGCAGTTTAGACAGCCTCAGGTCACCCCTCCACTTT. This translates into CASSLDSLRSPLHF.

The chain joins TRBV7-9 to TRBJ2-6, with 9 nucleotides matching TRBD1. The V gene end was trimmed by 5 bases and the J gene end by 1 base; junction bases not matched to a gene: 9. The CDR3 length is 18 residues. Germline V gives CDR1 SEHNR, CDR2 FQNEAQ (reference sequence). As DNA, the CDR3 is TGTGCCAGCAGCGGACTCCGGGACAGGGCTTCTGGGGCCAACGTCCTGACTTTC. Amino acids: CASSGLRDRASGANVLTF. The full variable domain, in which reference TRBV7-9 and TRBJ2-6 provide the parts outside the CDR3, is DTGVSQNPRHKITKRGQNVTFRCDPISEHNRLYWYRQTLGQGPEFLTYFQNEAQLEKSRLLSDRFSAERPKGSFSTLEIQRTEQGDSAMYLCASSGLRDRASGANVLTFGAGSRLTVL.

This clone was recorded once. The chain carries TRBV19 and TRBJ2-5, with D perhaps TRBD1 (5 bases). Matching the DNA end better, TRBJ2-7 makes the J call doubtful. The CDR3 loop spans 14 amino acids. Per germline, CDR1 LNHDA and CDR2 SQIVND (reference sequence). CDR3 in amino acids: CATQRREAPYEQYF. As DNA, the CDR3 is TGTGCCACCCAACGCAGGGAAGCACCCTACGAGCAGTACTTC.

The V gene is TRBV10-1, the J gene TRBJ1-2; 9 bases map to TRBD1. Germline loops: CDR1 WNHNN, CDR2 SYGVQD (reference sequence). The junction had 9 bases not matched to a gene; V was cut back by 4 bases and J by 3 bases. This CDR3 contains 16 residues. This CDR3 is CASSVRDRVSDYGYTF. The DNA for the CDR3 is TGCGCCAGCAGTGTCCGGGACAGGGTATCGGACTATGGCTACACCTTC.

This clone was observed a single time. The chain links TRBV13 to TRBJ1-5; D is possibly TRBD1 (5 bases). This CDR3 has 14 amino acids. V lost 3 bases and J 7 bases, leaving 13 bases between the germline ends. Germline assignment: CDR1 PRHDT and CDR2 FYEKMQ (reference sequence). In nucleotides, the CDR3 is TGTGCCAGCAGCTTGGGGCAGGGAGGCCAGCCCCAGCATTTT. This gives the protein CASSLGQGGQPQHF. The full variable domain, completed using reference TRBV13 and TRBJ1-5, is AAGVIQSPRHLIKEKRETATLKCYPIPRHDTVYWYQQGPGQDPQFLISFYEKMQSDKGSIPDRFSAQQFSDYHSELNMSSLELGDSALYFCASSLGQGGQPQHFGDGTRLSIL.

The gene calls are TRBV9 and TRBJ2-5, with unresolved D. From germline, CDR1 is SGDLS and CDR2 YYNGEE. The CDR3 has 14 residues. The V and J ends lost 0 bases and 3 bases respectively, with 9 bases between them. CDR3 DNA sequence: TGTGCCAGCAGCGTAGGAATAGCCGAAGAGACCCAGTACTTC. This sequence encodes CASSVGIAEETQYF.

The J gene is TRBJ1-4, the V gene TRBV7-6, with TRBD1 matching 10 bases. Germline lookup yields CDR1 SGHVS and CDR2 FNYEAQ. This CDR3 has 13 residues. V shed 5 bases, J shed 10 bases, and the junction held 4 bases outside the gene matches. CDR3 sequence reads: CASSPRTGGKLFF. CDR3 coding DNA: TGTGCCAGCAGCCCTCGGACAGGGGGAAAACTGTTTTTT.

CDR3 sequence reads: CATFGGSLGPYGYTF. The CDR3 DNA is TGTGCCACGTTTGGGGGCAGCTTGGGCCCCTATGGCTACACCTTC. The chain combines TRBV19 with TRBJ1-2; D is perhaps TRBD1 (6 bases). Germline assignment: CDR1 LNHDA and CDR2 SQIVND (reference sequence). Between the trimmed V and J ends, which lost 10 bases and 4 bases, there was a span of 22 bases. This CDR3 is built from 15 residues.

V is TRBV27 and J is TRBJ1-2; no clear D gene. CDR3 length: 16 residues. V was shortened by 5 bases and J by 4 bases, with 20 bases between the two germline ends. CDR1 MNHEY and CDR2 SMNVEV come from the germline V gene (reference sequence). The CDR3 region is CASSPHILAGVYGYTF. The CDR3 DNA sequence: TGTGCCAGCAGTCCACATATCCTGGCGGGAGTCTATGGCTACACCTTC.

DNA for the CDR3: TGCGCCAGCAGCTTGGGGGCTGGACAGAATGAAAAACTGTTTTTT. Its protein product is CASSLGAGQNEKLFF. The rearrangement links TRBV5-1 to TRBJ1-4, with D possibly TRBD1 on 6 matching bases. From germline, CDR1 is SGHRS and CDR2 YFSETQ. The CDR3 is 15 amino acids. Deletions cut 0 bases from V and 5 bases from J, with 11 bases between.

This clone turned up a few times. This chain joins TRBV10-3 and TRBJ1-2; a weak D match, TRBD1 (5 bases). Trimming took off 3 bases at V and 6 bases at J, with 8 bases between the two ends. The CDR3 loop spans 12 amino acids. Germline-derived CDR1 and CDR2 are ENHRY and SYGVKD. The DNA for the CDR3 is TGTGCCATCAGTGATGGAGGGGATGGCTACACCTTC. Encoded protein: CAISDGGDGYTF.

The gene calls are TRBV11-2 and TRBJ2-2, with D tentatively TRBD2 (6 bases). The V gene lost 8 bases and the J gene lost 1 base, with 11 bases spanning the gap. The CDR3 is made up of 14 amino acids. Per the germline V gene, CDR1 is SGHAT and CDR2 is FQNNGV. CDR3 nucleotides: TGTGCCAGCGGTCCGGGGGTGAACACCGGGGAGCTGTTTTTT. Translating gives CASGPGVNTGELFF.

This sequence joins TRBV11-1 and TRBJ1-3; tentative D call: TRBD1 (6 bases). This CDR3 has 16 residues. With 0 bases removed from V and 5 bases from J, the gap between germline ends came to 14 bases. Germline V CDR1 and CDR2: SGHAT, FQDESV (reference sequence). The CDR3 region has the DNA TGTGCCAGCAGCTTAGCTGACACGGGACACCGAAACACCATATATTTT. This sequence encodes CASSLADTGHRNTIYF.

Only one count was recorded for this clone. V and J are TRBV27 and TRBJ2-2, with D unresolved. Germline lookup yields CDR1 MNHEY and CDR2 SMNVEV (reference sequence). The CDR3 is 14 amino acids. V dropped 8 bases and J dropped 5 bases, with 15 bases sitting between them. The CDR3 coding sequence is TGTGCCAGCGGATCCCGGGTTAAGACCGGGGAGCTGTTTTTT. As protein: CASGSRVKTGELFF.

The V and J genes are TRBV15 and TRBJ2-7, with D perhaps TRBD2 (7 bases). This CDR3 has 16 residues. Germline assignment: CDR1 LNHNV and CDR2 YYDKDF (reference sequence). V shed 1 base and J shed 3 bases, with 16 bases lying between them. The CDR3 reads CATSRVRGAALYEQYF. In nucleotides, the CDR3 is TGTGCCACCAGCAGAGTCCGGGGGGCGGCCCTCTACGAGCAGTACTTC.

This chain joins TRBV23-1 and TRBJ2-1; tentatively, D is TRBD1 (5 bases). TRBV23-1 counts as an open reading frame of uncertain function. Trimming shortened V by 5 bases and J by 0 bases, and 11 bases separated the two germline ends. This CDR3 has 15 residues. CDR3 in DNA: TGCGCCAGCAGTAAGGGGCGGAGCTCCTACAATGAGCAGTTCTTC. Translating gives CASSKGRSSYNEQFF.

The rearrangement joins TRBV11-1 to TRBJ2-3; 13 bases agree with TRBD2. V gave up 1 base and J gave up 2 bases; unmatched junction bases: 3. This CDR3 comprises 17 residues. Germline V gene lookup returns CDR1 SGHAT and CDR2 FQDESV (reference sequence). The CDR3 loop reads CASSLVGTSGATDTQYF. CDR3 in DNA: TGTGCCAGCAGCTTAGTCGGGACTAGCGGGGCCACAGATACGCAGTATTTT.

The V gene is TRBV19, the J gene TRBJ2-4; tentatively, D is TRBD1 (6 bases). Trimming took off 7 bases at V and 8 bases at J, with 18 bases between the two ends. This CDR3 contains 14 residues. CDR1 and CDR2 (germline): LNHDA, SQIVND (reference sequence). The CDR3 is CASIGAGVSHIQYF. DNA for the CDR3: TGTGCCAGTATAGGGGCAGGGGTTTCACACATTCAGTACTTC.

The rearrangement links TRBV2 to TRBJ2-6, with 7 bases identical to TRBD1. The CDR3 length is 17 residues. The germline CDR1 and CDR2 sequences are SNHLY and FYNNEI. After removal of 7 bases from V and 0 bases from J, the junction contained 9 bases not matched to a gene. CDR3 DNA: TGTGCCAGCACTCCGGGACAGCTTAACTCTGGGGCCAACGTCCTGACTTTC. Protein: CASTPGQLNSGANVLTF.

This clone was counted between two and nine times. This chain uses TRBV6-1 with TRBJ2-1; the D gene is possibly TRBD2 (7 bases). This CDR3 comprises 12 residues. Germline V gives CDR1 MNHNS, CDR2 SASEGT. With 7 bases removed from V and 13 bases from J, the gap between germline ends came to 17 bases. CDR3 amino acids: CASNLQGGQQFF. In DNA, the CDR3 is TGTGCCAGCAACTTACAGGGAGGGCAACAGTTCTTC.

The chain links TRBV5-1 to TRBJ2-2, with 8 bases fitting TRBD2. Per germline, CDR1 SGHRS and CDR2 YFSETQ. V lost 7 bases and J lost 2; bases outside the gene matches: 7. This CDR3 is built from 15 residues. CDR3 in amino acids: CASSAGTRNTGELFF. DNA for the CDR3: TGCGCCAGCTCGGCCGGGACTAGAAACACCGGGGAGCTGTTTTTT.

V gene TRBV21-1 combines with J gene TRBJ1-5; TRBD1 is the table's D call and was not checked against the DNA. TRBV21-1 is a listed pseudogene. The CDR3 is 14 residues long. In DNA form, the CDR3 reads TGTGCCAGCAGCAACCAGGGGCAGGATCAGCCCCAGCATTTT. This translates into CASSNQGQDQPQHF.

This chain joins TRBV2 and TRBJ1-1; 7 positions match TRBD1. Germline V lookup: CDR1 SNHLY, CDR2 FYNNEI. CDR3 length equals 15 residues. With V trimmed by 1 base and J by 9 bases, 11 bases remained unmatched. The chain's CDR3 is CASSEVGGTDIKAFF. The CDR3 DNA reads TGTGCCAGCAGTGAAGTAGGCGGGACAGACATAAAAGCTTTCTTT. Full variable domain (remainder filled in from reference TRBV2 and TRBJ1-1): EPEVTQTPSHQVTQMGQEVILRCVPISNHLYFYWYRQILGQKVEFLVSFYNNEISEKSEIFDDQFSVERPDGSNFTLKIRSTKLEDSAMYFCASSEVGGTDIKAFFGQGTRLTVV.

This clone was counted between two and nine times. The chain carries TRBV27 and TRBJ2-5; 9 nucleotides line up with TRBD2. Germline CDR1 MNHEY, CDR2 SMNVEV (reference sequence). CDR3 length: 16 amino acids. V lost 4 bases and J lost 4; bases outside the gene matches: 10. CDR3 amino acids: CASSYLTAGGPETQYF. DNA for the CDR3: TGTGCCAGCAGTTATCTCACAGCGGGGGGTCCAGAGACCCAGTACTTC.

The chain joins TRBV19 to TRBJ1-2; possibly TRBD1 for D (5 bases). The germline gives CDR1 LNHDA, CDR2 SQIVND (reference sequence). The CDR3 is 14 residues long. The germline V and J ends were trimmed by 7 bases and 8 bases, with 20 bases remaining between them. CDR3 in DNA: TGTGCCAGTACCACACCTCCAGGGTTTAAAGGCTACACCTTC. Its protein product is CASTTPPGFKGYTF.

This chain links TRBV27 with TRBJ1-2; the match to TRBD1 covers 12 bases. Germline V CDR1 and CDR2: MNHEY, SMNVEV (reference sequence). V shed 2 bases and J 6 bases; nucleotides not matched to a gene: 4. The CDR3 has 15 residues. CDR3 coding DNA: TGTGCCAGCAGTTTAAAAGGGACAGGGGGCGATGGCTACACCTTC. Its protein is CASSLKGTGGDGYTF.

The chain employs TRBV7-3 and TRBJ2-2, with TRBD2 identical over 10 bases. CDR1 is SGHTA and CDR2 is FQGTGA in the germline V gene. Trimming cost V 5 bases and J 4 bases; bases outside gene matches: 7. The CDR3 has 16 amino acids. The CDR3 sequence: CASSGSGGAVTGELFF. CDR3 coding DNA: TGTGCCAGCAGCGGGAGCGGGGGGGCCGTCACCGGGGAGCTGTTTTTT. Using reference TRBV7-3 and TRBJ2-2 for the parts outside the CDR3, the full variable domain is GAGVSQTPSNKVTEKGKYVELRCDPISGHTALYWYRQSLGQGPEFLIYFQGTGAADDSGLPNDRFFAVRPEGSVSTLKIQRTERGDSAVYLCASSGSGGAVTGELFFGEGSRLTVL.

This CDR3 reads CASSEAPTRQNYGYTF. As DNA, the CDR3 is TGTGCCAGCAGTGAAGCCCCCACGAGACAGAACTATGGCTACACCTTC. V gene TRBV6-1 combines with J gene TRBJ1-2; D may be TRBD1 (5 bases). Germline assignment: CDR1 MNHNS and CDR2 SASEGT. Between the trimmed V and J ends, which lost 0 bases and 2 bases, there was a span of 13 bases. The CDR3 spans 16 residues.

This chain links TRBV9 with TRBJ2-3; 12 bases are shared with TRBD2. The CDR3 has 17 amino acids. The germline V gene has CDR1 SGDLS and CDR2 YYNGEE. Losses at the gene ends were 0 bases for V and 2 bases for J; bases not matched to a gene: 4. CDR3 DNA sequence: TGTGCCAGCAGCGTAGCACTAGCGGGGGGAATCACAGATACGCAGTATTTT. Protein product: CASSVALAGGITDTQYF. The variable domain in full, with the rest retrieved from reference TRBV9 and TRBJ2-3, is DSGVTQTPKHLITATGQRVTLRCSPRSGDLSVYWYQQSLDQGLQFLIQYYNGEERAKGNILERFSAQQFPDLHSELNLSSLELGDSALYFCASSVALAGGITDTQYFGPGTRLTVL.